Listed here are 8 T cell receptor beta chains from one sample, sequenced in a study of CD8+CD57+ T cells in acquired aplastic anemia. Sequenced patients had shown CD8+CD57+ cell expansion by flow cytometry. Both TCR beta VDJ combination and CDR3 sequence profiling were carried out. Genomic DNA was the template for this profiling. Each CDR3 protein is one row after TCRdb ran MiXCR on the reads. The repertoire holds around 290,000 distinct CDR3 sequences, with roughly 53% as singletons. The specimen sequenced was sorted CD4+, CD8+, or CD8+CD57+ T cells (not recorded which) from PBMCs. The receptors stem from a human donor with aplastic anemia.

A remark on this clonotype: The final CDR3 position lacks the conserved phenylalanine or tryptophan, pointing to a likely read error. The chain recombines TRBV20-1 with TRBJ2-7; 8 nucleotides align to TRBD1. J was trimmed by 7 bases and V by 4 bases; bases with no gene match: 21. From germline, CDR1 is DFQATT and CDR2 SNEGSKA (reference sequence). The CDR3 is 17 residues long. CDR3 sequence reads: CSANKKGRQGPYNEQYL. DNA of the CDR3: TGCAGTGCTAATAAGAAGGGAAGACAGGGGCCCTACAATGAGCAGTACCTC.

This clonotype was recorded many times. This chain joins TRBV10-1 and TRBJ2-1, with a weak D call TRBD1 (5 bases). This CDR3 spans 13 amino acids. Germline CDR1 is WNHNN and CDR2 is SYGVQD (reference sequence). Trimming shortened V by 3 bases and J by 3 bases, and 6 bases separated the two germline ends. Here the CDR3 DNA reads TGCGCCAGCAGTGAAGGACACTACAATGAGCAGTTCTTC. It yields the protein CASSEGHYNEQFF.

Only a few counts were recorded for this clonotype. This rearrangement joins TRBV19 to TRBJ2-7; no reliable D call. The CDR3 consists of 11 residues. V lost 4 bases and J lost 6, with 7 bases in between. In germline, CDR1 is LNHDA, CDR2 SQIVND (reference sequence). The CDR3 here is CASSTGSEQYF. The CDR3 coding sequence is TGTGCCAGTAGTACCGGAAGCGAGCAGTACTTC.

The genes are TRBV2 and TRBJ2-6; TRBD1 aligns across 8 bases. Trimming removed 2 bases from V and 0 bases from J; junction bases left unmatched: 9. This CDR3 is built from 19 residues. Germline assignment: CDR1 SNHLY and CDR2 FYNNEI. CDR3 sequence (DNA): TGTGCCAGCAGTGAACCGGCAGGGGGCGTTAACTCTGGGGCCAACGTCCTGACTTTC. Protein product: CASSEPAGGVNSGANVLTF.

The chain is built from TRBV6-4 and TRBJ1-2; D remains ambiguous. The CDR3 is 13 amino acids. The ends were cut back, 0 bases at V and 4 bases at J, with 6 bases in the middle. Per the germline V gene, CDR1 is MRHNA and CDR2 is SNTAGT. CDR3 loop: CASSDSPGYGYTF. The CDR3 region has the DNA TGTGCCAGCAGTGACTCCCCGGGCTATGGCTACACCTTC.

The rearrangement links TRBV24-1 to TRBJ2-2, with D perhaps TRBD2 (5 bases). V lost 7 bases to trimming and J lost 3 bases, with 11 bases between them. The CDR3 is 14 residues long. Germline V gene data show CDR1 as KGHDR and CDR2 as SFDVKD. CDR3 coding DNA: TGTGCCACCAGGGCCGGGAAGGACACCGGGGAGCTGTTTTTT. It encodes CATRAGKDTGELFF.

The genes are TRBV29-1 and TRBJ2-2; D gene uncertain. The V and J ends lost 3 bases and 1 base respectively, with 9 bases between them. The germline CDR1 and CDR2 sequences are SQVTM and ANQGSEA. This CDR3 is built from 14 residues. CDR3 sequence reads: CSVDTQLNTGELFF. The DNA of the CDR3 is TGCAGCGTTGATACCCAGCTGAACACCGGGGAGCTGTTTTTT.

This clonotype was found many times. V gene TRBV28 combines with J gene TRBJ1-6; D gene unclear. Per germline, CDR1 MDHEN and CDR2 SYDVKM. This CDR3 is 13 amino acids long. V lost 4 bases, J lost 5 bases, and 6 bases lay in between. Written as DNA, the CDR3 is TGTGCCAGCAGTTCCGGGAATAATTCACCCCTCCACTTT. Its translation: CASSSGNNSPLHF.